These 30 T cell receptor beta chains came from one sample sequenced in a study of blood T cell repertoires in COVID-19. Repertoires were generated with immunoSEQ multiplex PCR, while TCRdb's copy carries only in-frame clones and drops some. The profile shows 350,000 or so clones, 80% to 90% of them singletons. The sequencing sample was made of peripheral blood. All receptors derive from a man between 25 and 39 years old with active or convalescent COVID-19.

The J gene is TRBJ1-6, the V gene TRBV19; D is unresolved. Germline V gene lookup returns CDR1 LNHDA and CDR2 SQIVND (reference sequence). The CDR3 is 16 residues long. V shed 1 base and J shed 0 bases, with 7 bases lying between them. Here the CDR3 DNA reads TGTGCCAGTAGTATAGTCGGAGTCTCCTATAATTCACCCCTCCACTTT. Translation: CASSIVGVSYNSPLHF. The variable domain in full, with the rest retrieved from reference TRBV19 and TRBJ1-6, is DGGITQSPKYLFRKEGQNVTLSCEQNLNHDAMYWYRQDPGQGLRLIYYSQIVNDFQKGDIAEGYSVSREKKESFPLTVTSAQKNPTAFYLCASSIVGVSYNSPLHFGNGTRLTVT.

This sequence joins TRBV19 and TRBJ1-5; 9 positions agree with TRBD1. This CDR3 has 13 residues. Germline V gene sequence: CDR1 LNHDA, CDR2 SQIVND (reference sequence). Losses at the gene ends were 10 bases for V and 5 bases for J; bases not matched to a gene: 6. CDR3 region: CAIGQGRDQPQHF. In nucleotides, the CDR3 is TGTGCCATTGGACAGGGGAGGGATCAGCCCCAGCATTTT.

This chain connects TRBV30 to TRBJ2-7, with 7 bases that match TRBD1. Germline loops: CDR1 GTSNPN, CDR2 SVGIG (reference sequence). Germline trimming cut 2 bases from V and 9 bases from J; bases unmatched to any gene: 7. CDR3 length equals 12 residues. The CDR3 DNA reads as TGTGCCTGGAGTAACACAGGGGAGTCGCAGTACTTC. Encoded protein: CAWSNTGESQYF.

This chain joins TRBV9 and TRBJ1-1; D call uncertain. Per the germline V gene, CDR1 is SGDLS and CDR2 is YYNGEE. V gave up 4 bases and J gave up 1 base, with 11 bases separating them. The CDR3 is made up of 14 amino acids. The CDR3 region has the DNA TGTGCCAGCAGCCCCCGCCGACAGAACACTGAAGCTTTCTTT. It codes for CASSPRRQNTEAFF.

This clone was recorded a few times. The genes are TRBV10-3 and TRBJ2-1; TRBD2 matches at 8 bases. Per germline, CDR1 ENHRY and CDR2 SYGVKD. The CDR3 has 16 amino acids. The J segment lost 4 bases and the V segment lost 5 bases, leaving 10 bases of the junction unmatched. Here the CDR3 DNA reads TGTGCCATCAGTCGTGGTTTTGCGGGGGGTTACAATGAGCAGTTCTTC. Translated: CAISRGFAGGYNEQFF.

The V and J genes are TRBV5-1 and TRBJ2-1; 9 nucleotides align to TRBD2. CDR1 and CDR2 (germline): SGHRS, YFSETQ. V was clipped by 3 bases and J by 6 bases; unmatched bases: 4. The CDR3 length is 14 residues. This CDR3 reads CASSWRGGLNEQFF. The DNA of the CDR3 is TGCGCCAGCAGCTGGCGGGGGGGCCTCAATGAGCAGTTCTTC.

CDR3 protein: CASSLASGAYEQYF. CDR3 DNA: TGTGCCAGCAGCTTAGCGAGCGGGGCCTACGAGCAGTACTTC. The V gene is TRBV6-5, the J gene TRBJ2-7; 7 nucleotides agree with TRBD2. CDR1 is MNHEY, CDR2 SVGAGI, per germline. V gave up 6 bases and J gave up 2 bases; unmatched junction bases: 7. This CDR3 comprises 14 residues.

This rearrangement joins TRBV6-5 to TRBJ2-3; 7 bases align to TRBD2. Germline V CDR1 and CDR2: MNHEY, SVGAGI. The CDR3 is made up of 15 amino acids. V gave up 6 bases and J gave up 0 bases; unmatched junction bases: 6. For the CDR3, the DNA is TGTGCCAGCAGCGGACTAGGCATGAGCACAGATACGCAGTATTTT. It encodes CASSGLGMSTDTQYF.

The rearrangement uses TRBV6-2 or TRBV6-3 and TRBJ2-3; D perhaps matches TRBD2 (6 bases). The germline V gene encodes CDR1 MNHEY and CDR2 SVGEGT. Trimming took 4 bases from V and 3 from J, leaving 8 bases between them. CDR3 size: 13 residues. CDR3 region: CASSSTRTDTQYF. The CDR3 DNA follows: TGTGCCAGCAGTTCGACTAGAACAGATACGCAGTATTTT.

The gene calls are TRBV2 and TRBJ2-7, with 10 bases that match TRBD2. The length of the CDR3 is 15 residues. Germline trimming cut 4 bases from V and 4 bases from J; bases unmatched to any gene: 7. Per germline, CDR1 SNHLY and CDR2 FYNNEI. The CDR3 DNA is TGTGCCAGCAGTGGGGCGGGACTAGCGCTGTACGAGCAGTACTTC. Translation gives CASSGAGLALYEQYF.

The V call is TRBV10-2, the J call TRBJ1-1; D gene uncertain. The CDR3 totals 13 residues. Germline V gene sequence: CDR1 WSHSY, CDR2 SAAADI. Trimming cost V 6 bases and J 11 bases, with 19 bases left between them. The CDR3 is CASRQSGEGLAFF. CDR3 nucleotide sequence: TGCGCCAGCAGACAGAGTGGAGAGGGTTTGGCTTTCTTT.

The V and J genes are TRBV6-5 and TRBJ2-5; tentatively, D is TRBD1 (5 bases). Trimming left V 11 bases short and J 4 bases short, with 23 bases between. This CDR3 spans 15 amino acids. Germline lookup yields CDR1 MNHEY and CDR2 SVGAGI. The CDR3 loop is CAVPQRQGIPETQYF. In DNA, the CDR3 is TGTGCCGTACCGCAGAGGCAGGGAATCCCAGAGACCCAGTACTTC.

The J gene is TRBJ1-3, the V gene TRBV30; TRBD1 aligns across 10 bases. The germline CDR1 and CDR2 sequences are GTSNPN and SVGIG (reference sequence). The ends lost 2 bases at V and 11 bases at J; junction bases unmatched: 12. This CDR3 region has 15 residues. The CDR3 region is CAWSLTGQGPEAIYF. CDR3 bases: TGTGCCTGGAGTCTAACGGGACAGGGGCCCGAGGCCATATATTTT.

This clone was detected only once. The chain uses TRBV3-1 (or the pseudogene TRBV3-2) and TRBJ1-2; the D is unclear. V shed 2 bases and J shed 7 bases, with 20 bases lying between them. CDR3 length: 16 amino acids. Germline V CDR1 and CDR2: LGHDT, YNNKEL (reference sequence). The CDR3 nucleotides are TGTGCCAGCAGCCAATTTAAAGCCGGGATGACGGCTGGCTACACCTTC. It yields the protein CASSQFKAGMTAGYTF.

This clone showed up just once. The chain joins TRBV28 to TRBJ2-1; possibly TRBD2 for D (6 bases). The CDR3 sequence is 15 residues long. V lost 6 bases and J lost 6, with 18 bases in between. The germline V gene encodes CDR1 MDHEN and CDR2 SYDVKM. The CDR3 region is CASSPSGRAGNEQFF. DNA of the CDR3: TGTGCCAGCAGCCCCTCAGGGCGAGCGGGCAATGAGCAGTTCTTC. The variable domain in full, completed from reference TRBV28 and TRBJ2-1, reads DVKVTQSSRYLVKRTGEKVFLECVQDMDHENMFWYRQDPGLGLRLIYFSYDVKMKEKGDIPEGYSVSREKKERFSLILESASTNQTSMYLCASSPSGRAGNEQFFGPGTRLTVL.

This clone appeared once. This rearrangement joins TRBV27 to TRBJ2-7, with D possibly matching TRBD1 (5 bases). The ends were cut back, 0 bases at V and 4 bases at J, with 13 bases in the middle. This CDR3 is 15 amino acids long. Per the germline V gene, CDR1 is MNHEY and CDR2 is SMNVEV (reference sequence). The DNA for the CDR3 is TGTGCCAGCAGTTTATCGGCAGGGCGGACGTACGAGCAGTACTTC. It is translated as CASSLSAGRTYEQYF.

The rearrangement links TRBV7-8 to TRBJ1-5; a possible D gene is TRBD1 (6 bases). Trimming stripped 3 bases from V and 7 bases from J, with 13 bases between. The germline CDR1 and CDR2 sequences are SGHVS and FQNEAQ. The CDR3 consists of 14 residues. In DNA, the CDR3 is TGTGCCAGCAGCTTCGGCAGGGGCGGGCAGCCCCAGCATTTT. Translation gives CASSFGRGGQPQHF.

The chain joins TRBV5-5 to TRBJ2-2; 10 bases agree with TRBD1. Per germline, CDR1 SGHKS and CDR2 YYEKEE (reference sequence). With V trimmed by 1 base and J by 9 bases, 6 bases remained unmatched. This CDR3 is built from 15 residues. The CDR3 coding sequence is TGTGCCAGCAGCTTGAGGACAGGGGGAGAAAGGGAGCTGTTTTTT. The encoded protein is CASSLRTGGERELFF.

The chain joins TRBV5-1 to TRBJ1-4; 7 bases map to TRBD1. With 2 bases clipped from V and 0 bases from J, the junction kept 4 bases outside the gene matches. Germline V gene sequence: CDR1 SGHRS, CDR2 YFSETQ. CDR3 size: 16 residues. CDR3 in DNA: TGCGCCAGCAGCTTACAGGGGTCTACAACTAATGAAAAACTGTTTTTT. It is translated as CASSLQGSTTNEKLFF.

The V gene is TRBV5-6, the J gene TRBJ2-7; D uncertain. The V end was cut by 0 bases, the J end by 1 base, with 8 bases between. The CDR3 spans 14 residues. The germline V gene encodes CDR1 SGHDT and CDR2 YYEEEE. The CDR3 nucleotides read TGTGCCAGCAGCTTGGTAGCCGGATCCTACGAGCAGTACTTC. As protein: CASSLVAGSYEQYF.

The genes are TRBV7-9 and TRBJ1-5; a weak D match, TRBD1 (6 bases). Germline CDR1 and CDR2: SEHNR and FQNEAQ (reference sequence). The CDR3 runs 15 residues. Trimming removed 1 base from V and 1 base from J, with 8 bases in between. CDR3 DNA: TGTGCCAGCAGCTTAGATGGGGGCAGCAATCAGCCCCAGCATTTT. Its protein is CASSLDGGSNQPQHF.

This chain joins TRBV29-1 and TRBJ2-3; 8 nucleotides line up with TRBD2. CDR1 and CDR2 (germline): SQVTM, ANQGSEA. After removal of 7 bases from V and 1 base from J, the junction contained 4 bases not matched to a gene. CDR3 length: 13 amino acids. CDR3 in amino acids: CSGSRGGTDTQYF. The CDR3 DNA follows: TGCAGCGGGTCGCGGGGGGGCACAGATACGCAGTATTTT.

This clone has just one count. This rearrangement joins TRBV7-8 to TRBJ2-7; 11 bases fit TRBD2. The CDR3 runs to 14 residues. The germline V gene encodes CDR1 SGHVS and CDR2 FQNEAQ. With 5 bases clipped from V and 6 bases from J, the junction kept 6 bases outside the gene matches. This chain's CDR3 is CASSLTSGSVEQYF. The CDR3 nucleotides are TGTGCCAGCAGCCTCACTAGCGGGAGTGTCGAGCAGTACTTC.

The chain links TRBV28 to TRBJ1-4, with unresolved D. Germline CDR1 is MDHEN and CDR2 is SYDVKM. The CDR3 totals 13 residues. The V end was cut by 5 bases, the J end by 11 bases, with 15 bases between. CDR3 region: CASSLGVEGKLFF. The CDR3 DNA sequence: TGTGCCAGCAGTCTCGGGGTAGAGGGTAAACTGTTTTTT.

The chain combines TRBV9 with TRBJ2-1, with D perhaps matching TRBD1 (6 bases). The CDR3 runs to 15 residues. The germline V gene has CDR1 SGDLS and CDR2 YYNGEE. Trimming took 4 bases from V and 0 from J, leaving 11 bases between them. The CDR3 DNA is TGTGCCAGCAGCCTCACAGGGACCTCCTACAATGAGCAGTTCTTC. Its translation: CASSLTGTSYNEQFF.

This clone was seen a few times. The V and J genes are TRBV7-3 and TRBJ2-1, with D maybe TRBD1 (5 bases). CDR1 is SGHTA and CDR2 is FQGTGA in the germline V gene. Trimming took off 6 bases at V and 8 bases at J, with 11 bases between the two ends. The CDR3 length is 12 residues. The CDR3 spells CASSVQGDEQFF. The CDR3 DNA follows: TGTGCCAGCAGTGTCCAGGGTGATGAGCAGTTCTTC.

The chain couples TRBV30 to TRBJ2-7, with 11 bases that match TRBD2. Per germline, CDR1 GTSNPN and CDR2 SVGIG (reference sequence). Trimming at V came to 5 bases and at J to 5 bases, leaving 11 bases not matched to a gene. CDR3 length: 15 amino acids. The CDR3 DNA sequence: TGTGCCTGGGCGTTTAGCGGGAGGGCCGGAAACGAGCAGTACTTC. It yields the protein CAWAFSGRAGNEQYF.

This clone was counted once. CDR3 sequence reads: CASSLQVPGQGTEAFF. Written as DNA, the CDR3 is TGTGCCAGCAGCTTACAGGTCCCGGGACAGGGAACTGAAGCTTTCTTT. The chain links TRBV7-2 to TRBJ1-1; the match to TRBD1 covers 9 bases. The CDR3 contains 16 residues. The germline V gene encodes CDR1 SGHTA and CDR2 FQGNSA. V shed 2 bases and J 5 bases; nucleotides not matched to a gene: 9.

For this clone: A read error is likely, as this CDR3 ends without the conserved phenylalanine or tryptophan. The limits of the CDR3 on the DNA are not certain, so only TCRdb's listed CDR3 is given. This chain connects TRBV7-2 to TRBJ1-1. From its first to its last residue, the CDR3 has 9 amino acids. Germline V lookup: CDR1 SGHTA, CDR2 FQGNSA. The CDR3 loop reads CASSYLRGG.

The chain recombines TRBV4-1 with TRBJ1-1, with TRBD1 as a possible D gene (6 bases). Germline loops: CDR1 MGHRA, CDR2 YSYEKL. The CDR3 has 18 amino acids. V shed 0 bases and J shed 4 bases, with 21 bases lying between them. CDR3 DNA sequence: TGCGCCAGCAGCCAAGACTGGGGGCAGGGGCCCCGGAGCACTGAAGCTTTCTTT. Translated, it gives CASSQDWGQGPRSTEAFF.